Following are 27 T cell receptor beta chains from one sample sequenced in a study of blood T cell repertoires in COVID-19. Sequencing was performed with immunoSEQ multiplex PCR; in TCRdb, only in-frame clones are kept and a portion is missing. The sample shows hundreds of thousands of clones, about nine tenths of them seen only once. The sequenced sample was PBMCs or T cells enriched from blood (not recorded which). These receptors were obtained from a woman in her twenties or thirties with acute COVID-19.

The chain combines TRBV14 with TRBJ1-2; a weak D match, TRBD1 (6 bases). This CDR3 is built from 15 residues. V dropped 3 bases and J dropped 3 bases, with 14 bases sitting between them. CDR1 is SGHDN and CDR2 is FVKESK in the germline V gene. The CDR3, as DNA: TGTGCCAGCAGCCAGACCGGGACAAGGCACTATGGCTACACCTTC. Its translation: CASSQTGTRHYGYTF. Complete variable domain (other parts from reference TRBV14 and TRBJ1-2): EAGVTQFPSHSVIEKGQTVTLRCDPISGHDNLYWYRRVMGKEIKFLLHFVKESKQDESGMPNNRFLAERTGGTYSTLKVQPAELEDSGVYFCASSQTGTRHYGYTFGSGTRLTVV.

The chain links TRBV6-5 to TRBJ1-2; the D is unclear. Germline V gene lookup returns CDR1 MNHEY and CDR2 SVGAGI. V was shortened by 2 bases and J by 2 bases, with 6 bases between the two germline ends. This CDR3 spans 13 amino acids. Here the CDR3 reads CASSYVANYGYTF. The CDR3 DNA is TGTGCCAGCAGTTACGTGGCCAACTATGGCTACACCTTC.

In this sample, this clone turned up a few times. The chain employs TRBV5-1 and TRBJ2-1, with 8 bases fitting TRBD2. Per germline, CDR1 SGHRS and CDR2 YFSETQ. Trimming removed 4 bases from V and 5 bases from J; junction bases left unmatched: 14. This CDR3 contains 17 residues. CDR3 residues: CASSVMLAGGIDNEQFF. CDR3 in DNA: TGCGCCAGCAGCGTGATGCTAGCGGGTGGGATTGACAATGAGCAGTTCTTC. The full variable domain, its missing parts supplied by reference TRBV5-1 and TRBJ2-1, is KAGVTQTPRYLIKTRGQQVTLSCSPISGHRSVSWYQQTPGQGLQFLFEYFSETQRNKGNFPGRFSGRQFSNSRSEMNVSTLELGDSALYLCASSVMLAGGIDNEQFFGPGTRLTVL.

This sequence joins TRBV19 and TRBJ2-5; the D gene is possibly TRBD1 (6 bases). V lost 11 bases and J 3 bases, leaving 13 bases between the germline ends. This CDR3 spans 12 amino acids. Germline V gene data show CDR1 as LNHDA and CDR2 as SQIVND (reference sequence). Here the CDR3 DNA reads TGTGCCGGGACATATACCGAAGAGACCCAGTACTTC. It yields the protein CAGTYTEETQYF.

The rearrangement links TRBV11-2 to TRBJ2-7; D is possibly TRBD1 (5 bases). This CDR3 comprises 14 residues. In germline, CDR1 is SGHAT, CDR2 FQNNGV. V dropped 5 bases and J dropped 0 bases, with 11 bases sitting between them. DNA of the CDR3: TGTGCCAGCAGCCATAGACAGACCTCCTACGAGCAGTACTTC. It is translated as CASSHRQTSYEQYF. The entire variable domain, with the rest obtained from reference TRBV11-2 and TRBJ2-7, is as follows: EAGVAQSPRYKIIEKRQSVAFWCNPISGHATLYWYQQILGQGPKLLIQFQNNGVVDDSQLPKDRFSAERLKGVDSTLKIQPAKLEDSAVYLCASSHRQTSYEQYFGPGTRLTVT.

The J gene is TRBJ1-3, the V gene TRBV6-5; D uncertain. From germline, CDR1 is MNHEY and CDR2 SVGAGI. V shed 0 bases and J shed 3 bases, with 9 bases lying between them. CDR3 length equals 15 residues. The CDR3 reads CASSYSAGSGNTIYF. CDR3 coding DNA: TGTGCCAGCAGTTACTCGGCGGGTAGTGGAAACACCATATATTTT.

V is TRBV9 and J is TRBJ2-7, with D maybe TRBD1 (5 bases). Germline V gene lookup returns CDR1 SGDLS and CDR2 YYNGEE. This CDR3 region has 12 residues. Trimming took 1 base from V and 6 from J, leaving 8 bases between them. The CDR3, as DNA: TGTGCCAGCAGCGTATGGACACCCGAGCAGTACTTC. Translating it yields CASSVWTPEQYF.

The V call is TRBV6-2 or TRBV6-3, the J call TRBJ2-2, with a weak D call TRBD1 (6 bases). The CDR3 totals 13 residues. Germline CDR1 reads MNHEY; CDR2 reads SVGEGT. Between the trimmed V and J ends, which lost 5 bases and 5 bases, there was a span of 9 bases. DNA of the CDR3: TGTGCCAGCAGTCGGACAGTTACCGGGGAGCTGTTTTTT. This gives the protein CASSRTVTGELFF.

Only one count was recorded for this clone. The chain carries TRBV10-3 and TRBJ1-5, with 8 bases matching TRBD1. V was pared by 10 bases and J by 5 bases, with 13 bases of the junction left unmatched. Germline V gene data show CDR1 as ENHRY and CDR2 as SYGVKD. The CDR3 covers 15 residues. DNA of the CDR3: TGTGCCACAGAGCCAGGGGGCGGGTTACATCAGCCCCAGCATTTT. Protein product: CATEPGGGLHQPQHF.

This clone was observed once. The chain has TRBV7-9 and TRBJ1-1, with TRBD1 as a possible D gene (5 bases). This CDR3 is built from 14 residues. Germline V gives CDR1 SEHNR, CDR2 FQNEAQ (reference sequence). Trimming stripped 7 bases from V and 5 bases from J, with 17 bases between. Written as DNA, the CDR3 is TGTGCCAGCAACTGGATAACGGGGGGAACTGAAGCTTTCTTT. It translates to CASNWITGGTEAFF.

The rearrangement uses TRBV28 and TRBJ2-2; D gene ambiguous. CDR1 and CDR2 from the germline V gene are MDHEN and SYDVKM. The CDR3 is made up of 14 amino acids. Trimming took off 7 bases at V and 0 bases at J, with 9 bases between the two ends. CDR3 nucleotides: TGTGCCAGCATTAGAACTGCGAACACCGGGGAGCTGTTTTTT. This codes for CASIRTANTGELFF.

The CDR3 bases are TGTGCCAGCAGCTTAGCCCCAGGGTGGACGCAGTATTTT. Translated, it gives CASSLAPGWTQYF. The rearrangement joins TRBV7-9 to TRBJ2-3; TRBD1 is a possible D gene (5 bases). This CDR3 comprises 13 residues. The germline gives CDR1 SEHNR, CDR2 FQNEAQ (reference sequence). Trimming removed 0 bases from V and 9 bases from J, with 10 bases in between.

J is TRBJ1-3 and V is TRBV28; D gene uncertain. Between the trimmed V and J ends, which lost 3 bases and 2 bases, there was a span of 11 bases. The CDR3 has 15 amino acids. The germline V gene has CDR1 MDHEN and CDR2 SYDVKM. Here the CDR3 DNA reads TGTGCCAGCAGTTTTAAGGGAGCAGCTGGAAACACCATATATTTT. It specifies CASSFKGAAGNTIYF.

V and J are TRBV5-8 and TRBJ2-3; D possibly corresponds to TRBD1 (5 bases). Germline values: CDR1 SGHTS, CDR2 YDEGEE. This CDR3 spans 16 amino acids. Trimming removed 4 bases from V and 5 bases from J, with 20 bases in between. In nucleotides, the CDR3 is TGTGCCAGCAGCCCGCGACAGAACACACCCGGAGATACGCAGTATTTT. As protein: CASSPRQNTPGDTQYF.

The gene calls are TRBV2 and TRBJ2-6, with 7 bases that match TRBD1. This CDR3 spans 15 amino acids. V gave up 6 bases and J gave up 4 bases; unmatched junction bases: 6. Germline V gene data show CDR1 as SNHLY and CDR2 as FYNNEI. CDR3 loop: CASSDRVAGANVLTF. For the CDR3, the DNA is TGTGCCAGCAGCGACAGGGTGGCAGGGGCCAACGTCCTGACTTTC.

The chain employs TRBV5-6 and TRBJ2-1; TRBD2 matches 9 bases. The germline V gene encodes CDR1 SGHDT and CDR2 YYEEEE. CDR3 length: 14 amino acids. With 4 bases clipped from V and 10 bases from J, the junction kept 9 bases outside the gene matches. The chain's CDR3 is CASSPGLAFEEQFF. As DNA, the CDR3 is TGTGCCAGCAGCCCGGGACTAGCTTTCGAGGAGCAGTTCTTC.

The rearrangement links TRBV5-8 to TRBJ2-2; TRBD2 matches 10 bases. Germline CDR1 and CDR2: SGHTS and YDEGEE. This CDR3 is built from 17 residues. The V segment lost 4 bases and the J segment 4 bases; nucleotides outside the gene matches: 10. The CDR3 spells CASSHQGTSVVTGELFF. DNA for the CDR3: TGTGCCAGCAGCCACCAGGGGACTAGCGTCGTCACCGGGGAGCTGTTTTTT.

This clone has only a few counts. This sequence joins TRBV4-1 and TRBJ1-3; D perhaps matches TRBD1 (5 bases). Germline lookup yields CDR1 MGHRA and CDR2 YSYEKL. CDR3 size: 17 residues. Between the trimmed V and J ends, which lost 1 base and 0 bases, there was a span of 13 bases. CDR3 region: CASSQAPGQSSGNTIYF. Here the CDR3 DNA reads TGCGCCAGCAGCCAAGCCCCCGGACAAAGCTCTGGAAACACCATATATTTT.

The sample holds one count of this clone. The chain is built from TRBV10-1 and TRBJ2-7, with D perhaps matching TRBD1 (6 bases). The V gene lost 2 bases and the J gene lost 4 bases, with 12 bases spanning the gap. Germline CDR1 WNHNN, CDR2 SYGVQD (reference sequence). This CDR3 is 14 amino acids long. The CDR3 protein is CASSEQGLRYEQYF. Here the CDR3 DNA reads TGCGCCAGCAGTGAGCAGGGGTTACGTTACGAGCAGTACTTC.

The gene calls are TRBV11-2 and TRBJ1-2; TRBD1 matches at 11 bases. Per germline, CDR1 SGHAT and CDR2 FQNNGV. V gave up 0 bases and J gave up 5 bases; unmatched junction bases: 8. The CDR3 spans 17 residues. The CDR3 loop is CASSLDSADRGLYGYTF. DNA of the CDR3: TGTGCCAGCAGCTTAGATTCCGCGGACAGGGGGCTGTATGGCTACACCTTC.

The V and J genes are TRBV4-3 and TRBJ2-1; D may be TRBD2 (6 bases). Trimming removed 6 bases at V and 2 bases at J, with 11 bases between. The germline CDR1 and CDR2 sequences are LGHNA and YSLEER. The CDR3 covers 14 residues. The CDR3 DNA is TGCGCCAGCAGTCGGGACTTCACCTACAATGAGCAGTTCTTC. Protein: CASSRDFTYNEQFF.

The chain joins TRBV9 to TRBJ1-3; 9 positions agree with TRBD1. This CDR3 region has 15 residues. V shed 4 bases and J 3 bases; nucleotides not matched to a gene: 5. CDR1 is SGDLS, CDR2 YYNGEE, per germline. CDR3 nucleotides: TGTGCCAGCAGCTCACAGGGGGCGCTTGGAAACACCATATATTTT. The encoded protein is CASSSQGALGNTIYF.

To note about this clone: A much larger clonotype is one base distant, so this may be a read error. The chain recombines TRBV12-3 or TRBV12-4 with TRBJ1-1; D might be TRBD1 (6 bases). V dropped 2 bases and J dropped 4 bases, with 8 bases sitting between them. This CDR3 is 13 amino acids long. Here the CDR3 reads CASSLQGPTEAFF. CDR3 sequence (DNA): TGTGCCAGCAGTTTACAGGGGCCCACTGAAGCTTTCTTT.

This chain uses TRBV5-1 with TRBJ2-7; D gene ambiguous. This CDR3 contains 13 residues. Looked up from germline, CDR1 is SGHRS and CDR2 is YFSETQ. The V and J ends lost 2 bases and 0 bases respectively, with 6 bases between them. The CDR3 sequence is CASSLAGSYEQYF. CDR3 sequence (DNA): TGCGCCAGCAGCTTAGCCGGCTCCTACGAGCAGTACTTC.

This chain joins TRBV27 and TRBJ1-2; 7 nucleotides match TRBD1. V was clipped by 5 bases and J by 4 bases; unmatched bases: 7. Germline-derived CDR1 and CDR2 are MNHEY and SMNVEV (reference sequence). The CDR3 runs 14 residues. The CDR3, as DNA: TGTGCCAGCAGTCACTCCGGGACAGCCTATGGCTACACCTTC. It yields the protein CASSHSGTAYGYTF.

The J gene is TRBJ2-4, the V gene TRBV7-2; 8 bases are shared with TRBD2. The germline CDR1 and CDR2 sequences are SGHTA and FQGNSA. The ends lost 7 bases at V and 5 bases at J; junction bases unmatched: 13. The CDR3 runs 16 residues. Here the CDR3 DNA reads TGTGCCAGCACCCGATGGGTCAGCGGGAGTCAAAACATTCAGTACTTC. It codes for CASTRWVSGSQNIQYF.

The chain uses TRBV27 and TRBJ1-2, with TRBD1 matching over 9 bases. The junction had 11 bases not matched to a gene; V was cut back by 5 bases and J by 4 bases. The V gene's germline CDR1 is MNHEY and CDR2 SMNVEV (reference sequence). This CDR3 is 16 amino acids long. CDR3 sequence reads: CASSPRLDRGGYGYTF. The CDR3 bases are TGTGCCAGCAGTCCTCGCCTGGACAGGGGAGGCTATGGCTACACCTTC.